These T cell receptor beta chains were read from a single sample in a study of blood T cell repertoires in COVID-19. Using immunoSEQ multiplex PCR, the repertoire was profiled, and TCRdb retains in-frame clones only, with some absent. The repertoire includes roughly 300,000 clones, roughly 86% of them detected once, and roughly 9% sits in the top ten. Sequenced sample: peripheral blood. These receptors were taken from a man aged 18-30 years with active or convalescent COVID-19. CDR3s leave out the opening cysteine and the closing phenylalanine or tryptophan. The order of the fields is CDR3 length, J gene, V gene, CDR3 protein.

len: 13
j_gene: TRBJ1-1
v_gene: TRBV3-1/TRBV3-2
CDR3aa: ASSQGDRGNTEAF

len: 12
j_gene: TRBJ2-2
v_gene: TRBV7-3
CDR3aa: ASSVGSSTGELF

len: 12
j_gene: TRBJ2-3
v_gene: TRBV6-5
CDR3aa: ASRTSGGADTQY

len: 14
j_gene: TRBJ2-2
v_gene: TRBV3-1/TRBV3-2
CDR3aa: ASSQTSGGALGELF

len: 10
j_gene: TRBJ1-6
v_gene: TRBV9
CDR3aa: ASSVGNSPLH

len: 13
j_gene: TRBJ2-3
v_gene: TRBV6-4
CDR3aa: ASSDLAGATDTQY

len: 13
j_gene: TRBJ2-7
v_gene: TRBV18
CDR3aa: ASSLGQGGPYEQY

len: 13
j_gene: TRBJ1-5
v_gene: TRBV27
CDR3aa: ASRLGTKGNQPQH

len: 12
j_gene: TRBJ2-1
v_gene: TRBV27
CDR3aa: ASSSGTLNNEQF

len: 12
j_gene: TRBJ2-7
v_gene: TRBV9
CDR3aa: ASSVGAGGLEQY

len: 12
j_gene: TRBJ2-1
v_gene: TRBV29-1
CDR3aa: SVPERGGYNEQF

len: 14
j_gene: TRBJ2-2
v_gene: TRBV5-1
CDR3aa: ASKTSGTVNTGELF

len: 13
j_gene: TRBJ2-1
v_gene: TRBV3-1/TRBV3-2
CDR3aa: ASSLALAISNEQF

len: 13
j_gene: TRBJ2-5
v_gene: TRBV9
CDR3aa: ASSVGQFNQETQY

len: 14
j_gene: TRBJ2-2
v_gene: TRBV7-2
CDR3aa: ASSLGWGRETGELF

len: 13
j_gene: TRBJ2-7
v_gene: TRBV10-3
CDR3aa: AISVGTGGSYEQY

len: 11
j_gene: TRBJ2-7
v_gene: TRBV29-1
CDR3aa: SAHDRGRYEQY

len: 11
j_gene: TRBJ2-3
v_gene: TRBV29-1
CDR3aa: SETGFLTDTQY

len: 14
j_gene: TRBJ1-3
v_gene: TRBV7-6
CDR3aa: ASSLLVGGFRNTIY

len: 12
j_gene: TRBJ1-5
v_gene: TRBV5-6
CDR3aa: ASSVGQGNQPQH

len: 13
j_gene: TRBJ1-2
v_gene: TRBV15
CDR3aa: ATSRDLDSNYGYT

len: 11
j_gene: TRBJ2-5
v_gene: TRBV27
CDR3aa: ASKVQGRETQY